This T cell receptor (beta chain) was sequenced in a study of CD8 T cells in Susac syndrome. Study-wide points: The study recognized that the number of individuals in its TCR sequencing and HLA analysis was relatively small.

CD8+ and CD4+ T cells circulating in blood were sequenced for TCR beta. Random-hexamer reverse transcription was applied to about 0.45 to 1 ug RNA. Amplification of TCR beta CDR3 spanned 54 Vbeta and 13 Jbeta via immunoSEQ multiplex PCR. TCRdb recomputed calls from the immunoSEQ multiplex PCR reads with MiXCR, one row per CDR3 protein. The sample records 200,000 or so distinct CDR3 sequences, over 90% being singletons. Germline assignment: CDR1 LGHDT and CDR2 YNNKEL (reference sequence). V lost 1 base to trimming and J lost 8 bases; unmatched junction nucleotides: 5. The CDR3 sequence is 14 residues long. Note on this clonotype: Its antigen remains unidentified.

Source material: CD4+ T cells from PBMCs. This chain links TRBV3-1 with TRBJ2-1; 7 bases line up with TRBD2. This clonotype was obtained from a human donor with multiple sclerosis. The CDR3 region is CASSQGGGVDEQFF. The CDR3 DNA follows: TGTGCCAGCAGCCAAGGGGGAGGGGTGGATGAGCAGTTCTTC.